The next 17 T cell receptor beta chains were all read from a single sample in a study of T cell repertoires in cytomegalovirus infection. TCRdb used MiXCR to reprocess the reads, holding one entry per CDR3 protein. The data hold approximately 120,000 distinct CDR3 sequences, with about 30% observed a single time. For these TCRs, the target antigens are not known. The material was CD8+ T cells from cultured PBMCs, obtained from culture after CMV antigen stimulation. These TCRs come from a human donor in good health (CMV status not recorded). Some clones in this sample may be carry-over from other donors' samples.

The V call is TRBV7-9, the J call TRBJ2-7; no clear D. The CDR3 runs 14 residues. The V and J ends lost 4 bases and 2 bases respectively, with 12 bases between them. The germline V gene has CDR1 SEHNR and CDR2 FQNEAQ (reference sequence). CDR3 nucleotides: TGTGCCAGCAGCTCCCCTGACCTCCCCTACGAGCAGTACGTC. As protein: CASSSPDLPYEQYV.

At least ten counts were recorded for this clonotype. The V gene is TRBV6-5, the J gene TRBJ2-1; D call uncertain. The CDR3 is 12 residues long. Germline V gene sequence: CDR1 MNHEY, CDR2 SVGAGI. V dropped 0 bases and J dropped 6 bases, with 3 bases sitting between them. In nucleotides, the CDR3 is TGTGCCAGCAGTTACTCAGGCAATGAGCAGTTCTTC. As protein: CASSYSGNEQFF.

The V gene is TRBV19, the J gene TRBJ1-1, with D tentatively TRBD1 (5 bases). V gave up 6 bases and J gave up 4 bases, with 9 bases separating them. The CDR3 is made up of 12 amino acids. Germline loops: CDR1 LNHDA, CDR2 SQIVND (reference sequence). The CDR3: CASSWDGTEAFF. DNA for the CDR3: TGTGCCAGTAGCTGGGACGGCACTGAAGCTTTCTTT.

The CDR3 protein is CASSSAGVYEQYF. The CDR3 DNA follows: TGTGCCAGCAGTTCAGCAGGGGTTTACGAGCAGTACTTC. The chain recombines TRBV12-3 or TRBV12-4 with TRBJ2-7; D possibly corresponds to TRBD1 (6 bases). V gave up 4 bases and J gave up 4 bases, with 11 bases separating them. The CDR3 totals 13 residues.

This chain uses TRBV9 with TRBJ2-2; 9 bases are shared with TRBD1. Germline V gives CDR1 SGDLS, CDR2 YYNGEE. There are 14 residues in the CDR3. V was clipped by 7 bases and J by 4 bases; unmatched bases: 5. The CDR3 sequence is CASSGQGSTGELFF. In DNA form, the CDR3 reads TGTGCCAGCTCGGGACAGGGTAGCACCGGGGAGCTGTTTTTT.

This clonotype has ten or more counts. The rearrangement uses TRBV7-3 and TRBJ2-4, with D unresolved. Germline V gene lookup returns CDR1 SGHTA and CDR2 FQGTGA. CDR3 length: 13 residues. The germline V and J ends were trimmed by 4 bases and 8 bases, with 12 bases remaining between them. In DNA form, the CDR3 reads TGTGCCAGCAGCTCTGGATACCAAGACATTCAGTACTTC. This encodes CASSSGYQDIQYF.

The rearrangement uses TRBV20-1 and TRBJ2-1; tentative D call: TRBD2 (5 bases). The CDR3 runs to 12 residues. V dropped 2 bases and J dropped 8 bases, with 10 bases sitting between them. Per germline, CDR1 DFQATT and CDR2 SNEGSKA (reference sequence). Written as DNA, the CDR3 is TGCAGTGCTAGAAGGGTCGGGGATGAGCAGTTCTTC. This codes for CSARRVGDEQFF.

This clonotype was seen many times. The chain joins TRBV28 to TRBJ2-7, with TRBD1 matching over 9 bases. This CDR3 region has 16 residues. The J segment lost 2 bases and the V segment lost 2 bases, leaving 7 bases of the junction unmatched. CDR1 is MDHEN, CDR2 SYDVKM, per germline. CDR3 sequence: CASSLPGTGMPYEQYF. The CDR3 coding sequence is TGTGCCAGCAGTTTACCCGGGACAGGGATGCCCTACGAGCAGTACTTC.

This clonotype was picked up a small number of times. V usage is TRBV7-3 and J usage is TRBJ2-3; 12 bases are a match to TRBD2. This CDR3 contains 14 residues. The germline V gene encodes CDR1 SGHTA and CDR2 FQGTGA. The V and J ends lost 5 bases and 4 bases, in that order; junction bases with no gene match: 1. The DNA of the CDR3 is TGTGCCAGCAGCCCTAGCGGGGGGGCAGATACGCAGTATTTT. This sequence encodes CASSPSGGADTQYF.

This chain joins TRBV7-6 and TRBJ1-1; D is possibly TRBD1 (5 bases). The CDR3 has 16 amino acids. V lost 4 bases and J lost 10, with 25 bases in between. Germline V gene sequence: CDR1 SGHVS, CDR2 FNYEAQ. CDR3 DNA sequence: TGTGCCAGCAGCTCTCAGGGCGTAATTCCATCCGGCGGAGCTTTCTTT. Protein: CASSSQGVIPSGGAFF.

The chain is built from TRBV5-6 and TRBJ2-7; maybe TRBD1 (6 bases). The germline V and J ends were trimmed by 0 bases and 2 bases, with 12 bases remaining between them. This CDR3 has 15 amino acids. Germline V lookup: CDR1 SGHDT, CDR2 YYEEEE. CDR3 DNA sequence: TGTGCCAGCAGCTTGGTTCAGGGGAGAGCCTACGAGCAGTACTTC. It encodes CASSLVQGRAYEQYF.

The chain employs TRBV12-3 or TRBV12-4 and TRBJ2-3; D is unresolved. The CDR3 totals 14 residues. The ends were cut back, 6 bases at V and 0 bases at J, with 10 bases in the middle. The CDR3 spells CASSLELSTDTQYF. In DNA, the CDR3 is TGTGCCAGCAGCCTAGAGTTAAGCACAGATACGCAGTATTTT.

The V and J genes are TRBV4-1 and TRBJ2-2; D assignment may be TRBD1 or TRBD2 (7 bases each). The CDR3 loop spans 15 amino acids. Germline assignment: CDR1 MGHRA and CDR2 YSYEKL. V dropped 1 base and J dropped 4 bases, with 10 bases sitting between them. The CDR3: CASSQARGGTGELFF. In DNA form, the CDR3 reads TGCGCCAGCAGCCAAGCCAGGGGGGGCACCGGGGAGCTGTTTTTT.

The CDR3 region is CSASGANTEAFF. DNA for the CDR3: TGCAGCGCGTCGGGAGCGAACACTGAAGCTTTCTTT. The chain is built from TRBV29-1 and TRBJ1-1; D uncertain. The V end was cut by 7 bases, the J end by 1 base, with 10 bases between. Per the germline V gene, CDR1 is SQVTM and CDR2 is ANQGSEA. This CDR3 is 12 amino acids long.

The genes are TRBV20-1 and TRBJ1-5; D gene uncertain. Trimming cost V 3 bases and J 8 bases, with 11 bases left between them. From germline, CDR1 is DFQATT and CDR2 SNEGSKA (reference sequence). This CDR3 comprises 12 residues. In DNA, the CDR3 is TGCAGTGCTAGCGGTCCCACTGAGCCCCAGCATTTT. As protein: CSASGPTEPQHF.

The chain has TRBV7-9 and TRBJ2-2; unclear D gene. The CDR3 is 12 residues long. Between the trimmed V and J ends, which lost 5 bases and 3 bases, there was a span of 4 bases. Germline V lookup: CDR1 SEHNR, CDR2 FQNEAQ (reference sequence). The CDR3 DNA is TGTGCCAGCAGCAAAGACACCGGGGAGCTGTTTTTT. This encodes CASSKDTGELFF. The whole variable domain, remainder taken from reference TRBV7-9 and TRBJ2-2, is DTGVSQNPRHKITKRGQNVTFRCDPISEHNRLYWYRQTLGQGPEFLTYFQNEAQLEKSRLLSDRFSAERPKGSFSTLEIQRTEQGDSAMYLCASSKDTGELFFGEGSRLTVL.

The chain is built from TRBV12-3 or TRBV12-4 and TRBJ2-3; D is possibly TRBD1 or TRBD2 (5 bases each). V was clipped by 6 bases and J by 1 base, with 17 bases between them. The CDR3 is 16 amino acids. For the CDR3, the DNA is TGTGCCAGCAGCCTGGTCGGGGCAAGGGGCACAGATACGCAGTATTTT. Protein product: CASSLVGARGTDTQYF.